This TCR beta chain is drawn from a study of identical twins. To note about this clonotype: Its antigen is as yet unknown.

Template switching created a universal primer site, and the cDNA included unique molecular identifiers. A single record per CDR3 protein comes from TCRdb applying MiXCR to the 5' RACE reads. This table has about 300,000 distinct CDR3 sequences, around an eighth appearing once. Germline V gene sequence: CDR1 MNHEY, CDR2 SVGAGI. The CDR3 spans 18 residues. J was trimmed by 3 bases and V by 4 bases; bases with no gene match: 18. Points from the study as a whole: The degree of excess twin sharing was weaker in beta out-of-frame sequences. With monozygotic twins, out-of-frame TCR alpha sharing exceeded what models estimated.

The sample was also reused in another study, on yellow fever vaccine responses in identical twins. That work contributes: As reported, the vaccine T cell response of twins seemed partly convergent and partly personalized.

The V call is TRBV6-5, the J call TRBJ2-7; 7 nucleotides line up with TRBD2. The receptor was isolated from a woman aged 18-29 years in good health. Sample: CD8+ T cells sorted from blood. CDR3 amino acids: CASSSSPPLGLVLYEQYF. The CDR3 DNA reads as TGTGCCAGCAGTTCATCTCCCCCTCTCGGACTAGTCCTCTACGAGCAGTACTTC.